One and the same sample provided the 30 T cell receptor beta chains below, sequenced in a study of Graves' ophthalmopathy and Graves' hyperthyroidism. RNA transcripts were the template, and TCR beta CDR3 regions were amplified from them. HTBI primers were employed in first-round RT-PCR, then a second-round multiplex PCR followed. TCRdb re-called the multiplex PCR reads through MiXCR, storing one row per CDR3 protein. The sample yields approximately 640,000 distinct CDR3 sequences, about 40% seen once. The sequenced sample consisted of peripheral blood. All receptors come from an adult man with Graves' ophthalmopathy.

This clonotype turned up a few times. As DNA, the CDR3 is TGTGCCAGCTCTCCCTCGGGGCGGGAGCAGTACTTC. It encodes CASSPSGREQYF. This chain connects TRBV18 to TRBJ2-7; D might be TRBD1 or TRBD2, each matching 5 bases. This CDR3 contains 12 residues. The ends were cut back, 6 bases at V and 7 bases at J, with 13 bases in the middle. From germline, CDR1 is KGHSH and CDR2 LQKENI.

The chain employs TRBV10-3 and TRBJ1-5; possible D gene TRBD1, 5 bases. V lost 9 bases, J lost 11 bases, and 20 bases lay in between. Germline V gene lookup returns CDR1 ENHRY and CDR2 SYGVKD. The length of the CDR3 is 13 residues. The CDR3 here is CAIRGWAGGTQHF. CDR3 nucleotides: TGTGCCATTAGGGGCTGGGCAGGAGGGACCCAGCATTTT.

The chain employs TRBV7-8 and TRBJ2-2, with 9 bases matching TRBD2. The CDR3 runs to 17 residues. Trimming took 5 bases from V and 2 from J; bases not matched to a gene: 9. Per the germline V gene, CDR1 is SGHVS and CDR2 is FQNEAQ. CDR3 DNA: TGTGCCAGCAGCCTGACCGCGGGGGGGTTCAACACCGGGGAGCTGTTTTTT. It is translated as CASSLTAGGFNTGELFF.

V and J are TRBV6-1 and TRBJ2-2; possible D gene TRBD2, 5 bases. Trimming left V 6 bases short and J 5 bases short, with 10 bases between. This CDR3 has 13 amino acids. The germline CDR1 and CDR2 sequences are MNHNS and SASEGT. CDR3 region: CASRDLATGELFF. The DNA of the CDR3 is TGTGCCAGCAGGGACCTAGCTACCGGGGAGCTGTTTTTT.

This clonotype has only a few counts. The rearrangement links TRBV19 to TRBJ1-5; maybe TRBD1 (6 bases). This CDR3 comprises 13 residues. V was clipped by 7 bases and J by 8 bases, with 15 bases between them. Per the germline V gene, CDR1 is LNHDA and CDR2 is SQIVND (reference sequence). CDR3 in amino acids: CASTLGQFKPQHF. DNA of the CDR3: TGTGCCAGTACTTTAGGACAGTTTAAGCCCCAGCATTTT.

A note on this clonotype: Being one base from a much bigger clone, this may be a read error. The chain is built from TRBV2 and TRBJ2-7; 7 positions match TRBD2. From germline, CDR1 is SNHLY and CDR2 FYNNEI. The V gene end was trimmed by 6 bases and the J gene end by 5 bases; junction bases not matched to a gene: 10. CDR3 length equals 14 residues. For the CDR3, the DNA is TGTGCCAGCAGAGCGGGATACGGTGTCCACGAGCAGTACTTC. Translated: CASRAGYGVHEQYF.

The genes are TRBV6-5 and TRBJ1-2, with TRBD1 matching over 7 bases. This CDR3 is 15 amino acids long. Germline V CDR1 and CDR2: MNHEY, SVGAGI. With V trimmed by 6 bases and J by 1 base, 8 bases remained unmatched. CDR3 DNA: TGTGCCAGCAGCAACAGACAGGGAGGTAACTATGGCTACACCTTC. This encodes CASSNRQGGNYGYTF.

This clonotype was picked up one time. V is TRBV20-1 and J is TRBJ2-5, with 10 bases lining up with TRBD2. Germline V lookup: CDR1 DFQATT, CDR2 SNEGSKA (reference sequence). The CDR3 has 17 amino acids. Unmatched junction bases numbered 15, after V lost 4 bases and J lost 4 bases. The CDR3 nucleotides are TGCAGTGCTACGGGAGCGGGAGGGCCTATAGGATCAGAGACCCAGTACTTC. It yields the protein CSATGAGGPIGSETQYF.

This clonotype was seen repeatedly, ten times or more. This chain links TRBV24-1 with TRBJ1-4; no firm D call. V was pared by 5 bases and J by 8 bases, with 11 bases between. The CDR3 spans 13 residues. The germline V gene encodes CDR1 KGHDR and CDR2 SFDVKD. This chain's CDR3 is CATSGNLGEKLFF. In DNA form, the CDR3 reads TGTGCCACCAGTGGGAATCTAGGGGAAAAACTGTTTTTT.

The sample holds many counts of this clonotype. A read error may account for a junction end that differs from germline. The chain recombines TRBV10-3 with TRBJ1-5; the D is unclear. This CDR3 is 14 amino acids long. Looked up from germline, CDR1 is ENHRY and CDR2 is SYGVKD. In DNA, the CDR3 is TGTGCCAGCAGTCCCGACACTCTCAATCAGCCCCAGCATTTT. Translation: CASSPDTLNQPQHF.

This clonotype was seen many times. This chain uses TRBV7-2 with TRBJ2-7; D unresolved. Deletions cut 1 base from V and 7 bases from J, with 11 bases between. Germline V CDR1 and CDR2: SGHTA, FQGNSA. The CDR3 sequence is 13 residues long. The CDR3 DNA is TGTGCCAGCAGCTTAGGGGCAAGACGGGAGCAGTACTTC. Its protein is CASSLGARREQYF. Together with reference TRBV7-2 and TRBJ2-7, the CDR3 gives the full variable domain: GAGVSQSPSNKVTEKGKDVELRCDPISGHTALYWYRQSLGQGLEFLIYFQGNSAPDKSGLPSDRFSAERTGGSVSTLTIQRTQQEDSAVYLCASSLGARREQYFGPGTRLTVT.

This clonotype was seen many times. The rearrangement uses TRBV20-1 and TRBJ2-5, with D possibly TRBD1 on 5 matching bases. V lost 6 bases, J lost 3 bases, and 11 bases lay in between. CDR3 length equals 12 residues. The germline V gene has CDR1 DFQATT and CDR2 SNEGSKA (reference sequence). The CDR3 DNA reads as TGCAGTGCGGTGGACACCAAAGAGACCCAGTACTTC. It translates to CSAVDTKETQYF.

J is TRBJ1-1 and V is TRBV19, with TRBD1 matching 9 bases. CDR1 and CDR2 from the germline V gene are LNHDA and SQIVND (reference sequence). The CDR3 covers 10 residues. Unmatched junction bases numbered 3, after V lost 11 bases and J lost 8 bases. CDR3 protein: CASGTGEAFF. The CDR3 DNA follows: TGTGCCTCCGGGACAGGGGAAGCTTTCTTT.

As to this clonotype: An end of the junction differs from the germline gene, which may be a read error. The chain links TRBV10-3 to TRBJ1-5, with 7 bases identical to TRBD1. CDR1 is ENHRY, CDR2 SYGVKD, per germline. The CDR3 sequence is 15 residues long. The CDR3 loop reads CASSWTGFGNQPQHF. DNA for the CDR3: TGTGCCAGCAGTTGGACAGGTTTTGGCAATCAGCCCCAGCATTTT.

With regard to this clonotype: A much larger clone differs by one base, so this may be a read error. This chain joins TRBV10-3 and TRBJ2-6, with D possibly TRBD1 on 6 matching bases. CDR1 ENHRY and CDR2 SYGVKD come from the germline V gene. V dropped 5 bases and J dropped 0 bases, with 17 bases sitting between them. The CDR3 sequence is 18 residues long. The CDR3 loop reads CAISQAGTPNSGANVLTF. The DNA for the CDR3 is TGTGCCATCAGTCAGGCCGGGACACCCAACTCTGGGGCCAACGTCCTGACTTTC.

The sample holds many counts of this clonotype. The chain combines TRBV19 with TRBJ2-7; the D call may be TRBD1 or TRBD2 (5 bases each). Germline V CDR1 and CDR2: LNHDA, SQIVND (reference sequence). Trimming left V 6 bases short and J 4 bases short, with 19 bases between. The CDR3 covers 15 residues. In DNA form, the CDR3 reads TGTGCCAGTAGACTTGATTGGGACGGCTCATACGAGCAGTACTTC. This codes for CASRLDWDGSYEQYF.

In its sample, this clonotype was seen many times. The rearrangement uses TRBV3-1 and TRBJ1-1, with TRBD1 matching 9 bases. V trimming: 8 bases; J trimming: 7 bases; junction bases outside the gene matches: 8. This CDR3 contains 13 residues. Germline values: CDR1 LGHDT, CDR2 YNNKEL (reference sequence). CDR3 protein: CASQGQGAIEAFF. CDR3 in DNA: TGTGCCAGCCAGGGACAGGGAGCCATTGAAGCTTTCTTT.

This clonotype has only a few counts. The V and J genes are TRBV12-3 or TRBV12-4 and TRBJ1-5; 8 bases match TRBD1. V gave up 6 bases and J gave up 4 bases; unmatched junction bases: 14. This CDR3 is built from 17 residues. CDR3 DNA: TGTGCCAGCAGCCTCCTTAATCCGACAGGGGAAAATCAGCCCCAGCATTTT. Translating gives CASSLLNPTGENQPQHF.

The sample holds many counts of this clonotype. This chain joins TRBV12-3 or TRBV12-4 and TRBJ1-2; unclear D gene. Trimming left V 7 bases short and J 5 bases short, with 8 bases between. The CDR3 extends over 11 amino acids. The CDR3 here is CASMASYGYTF. The CDR3 DNA sequence: TGTGCCAGCATGGCAAGTTATGGCTACACCTTC.

This clonotype came up many times. The J gene is TRBJ1-6, the V gene TRBV6-5, with D possibly being TRBD1 (5 bases). Per germline, CDR1 MNHEY and CDR2 SVGAGI. The CDR3 runs 16 residues. Between the trimmed V and J ends, which lost 5 bases and 6 bases, there was a span of 17 bases. In nucleotides, the CDR3 is TGTGCCAGCAGTGAATTTCGGACACCTCGTAATTCACCCCTCCACTTT. Its protein is CASSEFRTPRNSPLHF.

The J gene is TRBJ2-5, the V gene TRBV10-3, with TRBD1 identical over 7 bases. Unmatched junction bases numbered 6, after V lost 7 bases and J lost 1 base. CDR3 length: 14 residues. Germline V lookup: CDR1 ENHRY, CDR2 SYGVKD. DNA of the CDR3: TGTGCCATCAAGGGGACAGTGTTCCAAGAGACCCAGTACTTC. Protein: CAIKGTVFQETQYF.

The chain uses TRBV9 and TRBJ2-5; unclear D gene. CDR3 length: 14 residues. Germline V gives CDR1 SGDLS, CDR2 YYNGEE. V lost 0 bases, J lost 4 bases, and 10 bases lay in between. The CDR3 region has the DNA TGTGCCAGCAGCGTAGAGGGAAGTCTAGAGACCCAGTACTTC. Translating gives CASSVEGSLETQYF.

This clonotype was seen many times. This chain links TRBV7-6 with TRBJ1-4; no clear D gene. Germline values: CDR1 SGHVS, CDR2 FNYEAQ. V lost 1 base and J 8 bases, leaving 14 bases between the germline ends. The CDR3 sequence is 15 residues long. Here the CDR3 reads CASSLGGGREEKLFF. CDR3 bases: TGTGCCAGCAGCTTAGGAGGAGGGCGGGAAGAAAAACTGTTTTTT.

The V and J genes are TRBV9 and TRBJ1-2; D is unclear. V lost 0 bases, J lost 4 bases, and 7 bases lay in between. CDR3 length: 13 amino acids. Germline V gene lookup returns CDR1 SGDLS and CDR2 YYNGEE. The CDR3 is CASSVDGVYGYTF. CDR3 DNA: TGTGCCAGCAGCGTAGATGGGGTCTATGGCTACACCTTC. The variable domain in full, with the rest retrieved from reference TRBV9 and TRBJ1-2, is DSGVTQTPKHLITATGQRVTLRCSPRSGDLSVYWYQQSLDQGLQFLIQYYNGEERAKGNILERFSAQQFPDLHSELNLSSLELGDSALYFCASSVDGVYGYTFGSGTRLTVV.

In regard to this clonotype: Its ends do not fully match the called genes, so a read error is possible. This CDR3 is CASSPTQTGPVEAFF. The CDR3, as DNA: TGTGCCAGCAGCCCGACACAGACAGGGCCCGTTGAAGCCTTCTTT. This rearrangement joins TRBV7-9 to TRBJ1-1; 7 bases align to TRBD1. Germline assignment: CDR1 SEHNR and CDR2 FQNEAQ (reference sequence). There are 15 residues in the CDR3.

This chain uses TRBV20-1 with TRBJ1-3; no clear D gene. CDR3 length: 14 residues. Germline values: CDR1 DFQATT, CDR2 SNEGSKA (reference sequence). In nucleotides, the CDR3 is TGCAGCGTAGGAGGGCACGGCTCTGGAAACACCATATATTTT. Translating gives CSVGGHGSGNTIYF.

This clonotype was picked up a small number of times. Possible read error: a much larger clone is one base away. The chain is built from TRBV10-3 and TRBJ2-7; TRBD1 might be the D (5 bases). Trimming cost V 3 bases and J 6 bases, with 21 bases left between them. In germline, CDR1 is ENHRY, CDR2 SYGVKD. The CDR3 spans 16 residues. The CDR3 protein is CAISDSTRALGCEQYF. CDR3 DNA sequence: TGTGCCATCAGTGATTCGACCAGGGCCTTGGGATGCGAGCAGTACTTC.

This clonotype occurred many times. DNA for the CDR3: TGCAGCGTCCGACAGGGGTTCTACGAGCAGTACTTC. This translates into CSVRQGFYEQYF. The rearrangement uses TRBV29-1 and TRBJ2-7, with 8 bases identical to TRBD1. After removal of 6 bases from V and 3 bases from J, the junction contained 4 bases not matched to a gene. Germline V gene lookup returns CDR1 SQVTM and CDR2 ANQGSEA. This CDR3 has 12 amino acids.

Ten or more counts support this clonotype. The rearrangement joins TRBV14 to TRBJ1-2, with D maybe TRBD1 (6 bases). CDR1 SGHDN and CDR2 FVKESK come from the germline V gene. CDR3 length: 14 amino acids. Trimming cost V 2 bases and J 8 bases, with 15 bases left between them. As DNA, the CDR3 is TGTGCCAGCAGCCAAAGGATGGGGGGCATAGGCTACACCTTC. Residues: CASSQRMGGIGYTF.

The chain links TRBV11-1 to TRBJ2-7, with D possibly matching TRBD1 (6 bases). CDR3 length equals 14 residues. The V gene's germline CDR1 is SGHAT and CDR2 FQDESV (reference sequence). Trimming removed 6 bases from V and 3 bases from J, with 15 bases in between. Written as DNA, the CDR3 is TGTGCCAGCAGTTACCTGCCACAGGGCTACGAGCAGTACTTC. Translating it yields CASSYLPQGYEQYF.